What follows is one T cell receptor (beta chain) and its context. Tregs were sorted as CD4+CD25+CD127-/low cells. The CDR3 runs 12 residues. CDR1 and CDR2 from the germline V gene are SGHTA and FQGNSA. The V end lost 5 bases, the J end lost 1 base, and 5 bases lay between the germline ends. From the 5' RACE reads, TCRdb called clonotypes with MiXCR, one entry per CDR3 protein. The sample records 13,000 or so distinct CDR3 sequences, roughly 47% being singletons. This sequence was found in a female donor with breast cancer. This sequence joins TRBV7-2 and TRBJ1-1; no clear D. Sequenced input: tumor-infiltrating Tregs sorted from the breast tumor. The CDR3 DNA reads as TGTGCCAGCAGCCCCGCGAACACTGAAGCTTTCTTT. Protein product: CASSPANTEAFF.